Below, 27 T cell receptor beta chains from the same sample are listed, as sequenced in a study of cytomegalovirus exposure and HLA in healthy donors. Researchers ran the PCR with 60 Vbeta and 13 Jbeta primers. Assay: immunoSEQ multiplex PCR; the TCRdb copy retains only in-frame clones and omits some. The sample records around 150,000 clones, less than 90% being singletons. Sequencing was done on a sample of PBMCs. These receptor sequences come from a man aged 45-65 years in good health and CMV-seropositive.

The gene calls are TRBV25-1 and TRBJ1-2; D unresolved. The germline V gene has CDR1 MGHDK and CDR2 SYGVNS. The CDR3 sequence is 14 residues long. With 6 bases removed from V and 2 bases from J, the gap between germline ends came to 13 bases. DNA for the CDR3: TGTGCCAGCAGCCCGGACGGGAACAACTATGGCTACACCTTC. It translates to CASSPDGNNYGYTF.

V gene TRBV5-5 combines with J gene TRBJ2-2; D ambiguous. The CDR3 is made up of 13 amino acids. The V gene lost 0 bases and the J gene lost 3 bases, with 3 bases spanning the gap. The germline CDR1 and CDR2 sequences are SGHKS and YYEKEE (reference sequence). CDR3 bases: TGTGCCAGCAGCTTGGACTACACCGGGGAGCTGTTTTTT. This codes for CASSLDYTGELFF.

The chain is built from TRBV5-1 and TRBJ2-1; 12 nucleotides line up with TRBD2. J gave up 0 bases and V 3 bases, and 7 bases lay outside the gene matches. Germline V gene data show CDR1 as SGHRS and CDR2 as YFSETQ. This CDR3 region has 18 residues. The CDR3 sequence: CASSYPSTSGGSYNEQFF. CDR3 in DNA: TGCGCCAGCAGCTACCCTTCGACTAGCGGGGGCTCCTACAATGAGCAGTTCTTC.

This chain uses TRBV6-4 with TRBJ2-2; 12 nucleotides match TRBD2. Losses at the gene ends were 6 bases for V and 7 bases for J; bases not matched to a gene: 6. The germline V gene encodes CDR1 MRHNA and CDR2 SNTAGT. There are 15 residues in the CDR3. CDR3 region: CASRASGGALGELFF. In DNA form, the CDR3 reads TGTGCCAGCAGAGCTAGCGGGGGGGCCCTCGGGGAGCTGTTTTTT.

This clone has only one observation. This rearrangement joins TRBV28 to TRBJ1-1; TRBD1 matches 9 bases. Germline V lookup: CDR1 MDHEN, CDR2 SYDVKM. The length of the CDR3 is 15 residues. Trimming took 8 bases from V and 1 from J; bases not matched to a gene: 8. CDR3 region: CASFSTGGWNTEAFF. CDR3 nucleotide sequence: TGTGCCAGCTTTAGTACAGGGGGCTGGAACACTGAAGCTTTCTTT.

This clone was recorded only once. J is TRBJ1-1 and V is TRBV6-4; D may be TRBD1 (5 bases). The CDR3 loop spans 14 amino acids. Trimming cost V 3 bases and J 0 bases, with 8 bases left between them. The germline CDR1 and CDR2 sequences are MRHNA and SNTAGT. The CDR3, as DNA: TGTGCCAGCAGTGAGGGGGGAATGAACACTGAAGCTTTCTTT. Translation gives CASSEGGMNTEAFF.

The chain has TRBV6-4 and TRBJ1-6; D is undetermined. Trimming pared 5 bases from V and 6 bases from J, leaving 14 bases between. The CDR3 has 15 amino acids. CDR1 is MRHNA and CDR2 is SNTAGT in the germline V gene. Here the CDR3 reads CASSPSEGGNSPLHF. CDR3 DNA sequence: TGTGCCAGCAGTCCCTCGGAGGGCGGTAATTCACCCCTCCACTTT.

The V gene is TRBV5-8, the J gene TRBJ2-3; D gene unclear. The CDR3 covers 15 residues. The ends were cut back, 0 bases at V and 2 bases at J, with 10 bases in the middle. In germline, CDR1 is SGHTS, CDR2 YDEGEE. This chain's CDR3 is CASSLGKLNTDTQYF. The DNA of the CDR3 is TGTGCCAGCAGCTTGGGCAAGCTGAACACAGATACGCAGTATTTT.

This chain uses TRBV6-1 with TRBJ1-3; D uncertain. Germline CDR1 reads MNHNS; CDR2 reads SASEGT. The CDR3 spans 14 residues. V was trimmed by 1 base and J by 3 bases, leaving 7 bases between them. The CDR3 reads CASSEGGGGNTIYF. The DNA for the CDR3 is TGTGCCAGCAGTGAAGGGGGAGGTGGAAACACCATATATTTT.

The V and J genes are TRBV28 and TRBJ2-5; D is undetermined. TRBJ2-7 matches the DNA end more closely, so the J call is doubtful. This CDR3 is built from 15 residues. CDR1 is MDHEN, CDR2 SYDVKM, per germline. The CDR3 region has the DNA TGTGCCAGCAGTTTAGGATATTCCACTACCTACGAGCAGTACTTC. Translation: CASSLGYSTTYEQYF.

This clone was detected once. This chain uses TRBV30 with TRBJ2-3, with TRBD2 matching over 12 bases. Trimming took 0 bases from V and 5 from J; bases not matched to a gene: 3. Germline CDR1 and CDR2: GTSNPN and SVGIG (reference sequence). The CDR3 has 15 residues. CDR3 in amino acids: CAWSVLAGGRDTQYF. CDR3 sequence (DNA): TGTGCCTGGAGTGTACTAGCGGGGGGAAGAGATACGCAGTATTTT.

This CDR3 is CSVAEDRGNEQFF. The DNA of the CDR3 is TGCAGCGTTGCCGAGGACAGGGGCAATGAGCAGTTCTTC. V usage is TRBV29-1 and J usage is TRBJ2-1, with TRBD1 matching 9 bases. CDR1 SQVTM and CDR2 ANQGSEA come from the germline V gene. The V segment lost 4 bases and the J segment 6 bases; nucleotides outside the gene matches: 4. The CDR3 is 13 residues long.

CDR3 in amino acids: CASSYNPGGQETQYF. The DNA for the CDR3 is TGCGCCAGCAGCTATAACCCGGGGGGTCAAGAGACCCAGTACTTC. This chain links TRBV5-1 with TRBJ2-5; 7 bases align to TRBD2. V lost 3 bases, J lost 2 bases, and 7 bases stayed unmatched. The germline V gene encodes CDR1 SGHRS and CDR2 YFSETQ. The CDR3 sequence is 15 residues long.

This clone was found once. The V call is TRBV27, the J call TRBJ1-1, with TRBD1 matching 9 bases. CDR3 length equals 15 residues. Trimming at V came to 5 bases and at J to 3 bases, leaving 7 bases not matched to a gene. The germline V gene has CDR1 MNHEY and CDR2 SMNVEV (reference sequence). The CDR3 sequence is CASSPNRGLYTEAFF. For the CDR3, the DNA is TGTGCCAGCAGTCCAAACAGGGGGCTGTACACTGAAGCTTTCTTT.

This clone occurred a few times. J is TRBJ2-1 and V is TRBV7-9; 9 bases line up with TRBD2. V shed 3 bases and J 0 bases; nucleotides not matched to a gene: 3. The CDR3 covers 16 residues. Looked up from germline, CDR1 is SEHNR and CDR2 is FQNEAQ (reference sequence). The CDR3 reads CASSFQRGASYNEQFF. The CDR3 DNA reads TGTGCCAGCAGCTTCCAGCGGGGGGCCTCCTACAATGAGCAGTTCTTC.

V and J are TRBV7-6 and TRBJ2-5; D is perhaps TRBD2 (5 bases). The V gene's germline CDR1 is SGHVS and CDR2 FNYEAQ. V lost 3 bases, J lost 0 bases, and 11 bases lay in between. There are 15 residues in the CDR3. The DNA for the CDR3 is TGTGCCAGCAGCTTTTCGGGGTCCCACCAAGAGACCCAGTACTTC. This translates into CASSFSGSHQETQYF.

This chain connects TRBV5-4 to TRBJ2-3; TRBD2 is a possible D gene (5 bases). The V end lost 4 bases, the J end lost 0 bases, and 15 bases lay between the germline ends. Germline assignment: CDR1 SGHNT and CDR2 YYREEE (reference sequence). The CDR3 sequence is 16 residues long. For the CDR3, the DNA is TGTGCCAGCAGCAGCGGAACCGACCAAAGCACAGATACGCAGTATTTT. Residues: CASSSGTDQSTDTQYF. The entire variable domain, with the rest obtained from reference TRBV5-4 and TRBJ2-3, is as follows: ETGVTQSPTHLIKTRGQQVTLRCSSQSGHNTVSWYQQALGQGPQFIFQYYREEENGRGNFPPRFSGLQFPNYSSELNVNALELDDSALYLCASSSGTDQSTDTQYFGPGTRLTVL.

Comments on this clone: Other nucleotide sequences from this sample produce the same CDR3. The chain employs TRBV2 and TRBJ1-4; TRBD1 matches 9 bases. The V gene's germline CDR1 is SNHLY and CDR2 FYNNEI. V lost 3 bases and J lost 5; bases outside the gene matches: 4. The CDR3 covers 15 residues. CDR3 in amino acids: CASSEAGTGNEKLFF. Written as DNA, the CDR3 is TGTGCCAGCAGTGAGGCCGGGACAGGGAATGAAAAACTGTTTTTT.

V usage is TRBV7-2 and J usage is TRBJ2-7; 8 nucleotides align to TRBD2. After removal of 4 bases from V and 3 bases from J, the junction contained 11 bases not matched to a gene. Germline-derived CDR1 and CDR2 are SGHTA and FQGNSA. This CDR3 has 16 amino acids. CDR3 loop: CASSSSGGRAIYEQYF. The CDR3, as DNA: TGTGCCAGCAGCTCCTCGGGGGGGAGGGCCATCTACGAGCAGTACTTC.

This clone was counted only a few times. The V gene is TRBV19, the J gene TRBJ1-1, with a tentative D call TRBD1 (5 bases). Trimming cost V 11 bases and J 1 base, with 14 bases left between them. This CDR3 is 13 amino acids long. CDR1 and CDR2 from the germline V gene are LNHDA and SQIVND (reference sequence). The CDR3 region has the DNA TGTGCCCCGAAGGGGTTTCGGAACACTGAAGCTTTCTTT. Translation: CAPKGFRNTEAFF.

Comments on this clone: At one boundary the junction diverges from the germline segment, which might be a read error. Other DNA sequences in this specimen translate into the identical CDR3. V is TRBV5-1 and J is TRBJ2-3; 9 bases fit TRBD2. Germline assignment: CDR1 SGHRS and CDR2 YFSETQ. CDR3 length: 15 amino acids. The CDR3 DNA reads as TGTGCCAGCAGCTTGACTAGCGGCATCACAGATACGCAGTATTTT. Its protein is CASSLTSGITDTQYF.

The gene calls are TRBV4-3 and TRBJ1-6; D is perhaps TRBD1 (6 bases). The V end lost 0 bases, the J end lost 10 bases, and 13 bases lay between the germline ends. Per germline, CDR1 LGHNA and CDR2 YSLEER. The CDR3 has 15 residues. CDR3 sequence: CASSQEYRAKSPLHF. DNA of the CDR3: TGCGCCAGCAGCCAAGAATACAGGGCGAAATCACCCCTCCACTTT.

The rearrangement uses TRBV27 and TRBJ2-5; no clear D gene. The CDR3 has 16 residues. Germline CDR1 MNHEY, CDR2 SMNVEV (reference sequence). Deletions cut 2 bases from V and 5 bases from J, with 18 bases between. CDR3 amino acids: CASSLRSPEMWETQYF. The CDR3 region has the DNA TGTGCCAGCAGTTTAAGGTCTCCGGAGATGTGGGAGACCCAGTACTTC.

The sample holds a few counts of this clone. The J gene is TRBJ2-7, the V gene TRBV25-1; 8 nucleotides match TRBD1. The CDR3 is 13 amino acids. V was clipped by 7 bases and J by 6 bases; unmatched bases: 8. CDR1 is MGHDK, CDR2 SYGVNS, per germline. The CDR3 region is CASKQGAGGEQYF. The CDR3 region has the DNA TGTGCCAGCAAGCAGGGGGCCGGGGGCGAGCAGTACTTC.

The chain has TRBV10-3 and TRBJ1-5; possible D gene TRBD1, 5 bases. Between the trimmed V and J ends, which lost 8 bases and 5 bases, there was a span of 13 bases. Germline CDR1 ENHRY, CDR2 SYGVKD. This CDR3 has 13 amino acids. The chain's CDR3 is CAIRTGGDQPQHF. CDR3 in DNA: TGTGCCATCCGGACGGGGGGAGATCAGCCCCAGCATTTT.

The chain joins TRBV28 to TRBJ2-7; D perhaps matches TRBD1 (5 bases). Between the trimmed V and J ends, which lost 5 bases and 4 bases, there was a span of 21 bases. Germline CDR1 reads MDHEN; CDR2 reads SYDVKM. The length of the CDR3 is 16 residues. Written as DNA, the CDR3 is TGTGCCAGCAGTCCCCAGGTTAGGACATATGATTACGAGCAGTACTTC. Protein sequence: CASSPQVRTYDYEQYF. The entire variable domain, with the rest obtained from reference TRBV28 and TRBJ2-7, is as follows: DVKVTQSSRYLVKRTGEKVFLECVQDMDHENMFWYRQDPGLGLRLIYFSYDVKMKEKGDIPEGYSVSREKKERFSLILESASTNQTSMYLCASSPQVRTYDYEQYFGPGTRLTVT.

This chain connects TRBV2 to TRBJ2-7; D might be TRBD2 (5 bases). The CDR3 sequence is 15 residues long. Germline V lookup: CDR1 SNHLY, CDR2 FYNNEI. V lost 3 bases and J lost 0, with 12 bases in between. The CDR3 loop reads CASSEYGVSSYEQYF. Written as DNA, the CDR3 is TGTGCCAGCAGTGAGTACGGGGTAAGCTCCTACGAGCAGTACTTC.